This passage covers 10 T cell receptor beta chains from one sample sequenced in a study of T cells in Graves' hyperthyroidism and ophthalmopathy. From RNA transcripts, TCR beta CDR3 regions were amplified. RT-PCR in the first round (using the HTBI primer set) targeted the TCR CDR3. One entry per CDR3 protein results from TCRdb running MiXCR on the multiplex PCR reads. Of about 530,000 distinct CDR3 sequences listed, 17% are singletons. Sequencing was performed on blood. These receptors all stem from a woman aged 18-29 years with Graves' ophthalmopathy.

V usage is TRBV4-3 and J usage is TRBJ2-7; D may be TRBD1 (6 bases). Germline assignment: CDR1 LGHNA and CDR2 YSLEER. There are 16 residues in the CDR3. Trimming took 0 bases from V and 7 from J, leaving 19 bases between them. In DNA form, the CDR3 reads TGCGCCAGCAGCCAAGATCACACAGGGCCGATTTTGGAGCAGTACTTC. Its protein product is CASSQDHTGPILEQYF.

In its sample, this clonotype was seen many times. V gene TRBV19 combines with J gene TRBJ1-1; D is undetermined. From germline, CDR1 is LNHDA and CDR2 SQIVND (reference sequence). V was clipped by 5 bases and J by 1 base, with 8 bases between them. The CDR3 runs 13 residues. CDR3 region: CASSPTPNTEAFF. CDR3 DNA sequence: TGTGCCAGTAGTCCAACCCCGAACACTGAAGCTTTCTTT.

For the CDR3, the DNA is TGTGCCAGCAGTGGACAGCGGGGCTTAAGCACAGATACGCAGTATTTT. Its protein is CASSGQRGLSTDTQYF. The chain recombines TRBV6-1 with TRBJ2-3; 7 nucleotides line up with TRBD2. The CDR3 sequence is 16 residues long. Germline CDR1 MNHNS, CDR2 SASEGT. The V segment lost 4 bases and the J segment 0 bases; nucleotides outside the gene matches: 7.

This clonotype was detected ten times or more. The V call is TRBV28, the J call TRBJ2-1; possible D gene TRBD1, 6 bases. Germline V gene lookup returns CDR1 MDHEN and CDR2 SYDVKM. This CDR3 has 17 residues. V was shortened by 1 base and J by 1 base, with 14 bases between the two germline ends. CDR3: CASSLFGRQVSYNEQFF. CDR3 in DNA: TGTGCCAGCAGTTTATTTGGGCGACAGGTTTCCTACAATGAGCAGTTCTTC.

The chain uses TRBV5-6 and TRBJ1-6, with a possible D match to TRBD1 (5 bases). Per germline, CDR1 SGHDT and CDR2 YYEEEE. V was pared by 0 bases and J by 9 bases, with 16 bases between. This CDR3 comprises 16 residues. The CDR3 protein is CASSLAGAEESSPLHF. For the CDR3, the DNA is TGTGCCAGCAGCTTGGCCGGGGCAGAGGAGAGTTCACCCCTCCACTTT.

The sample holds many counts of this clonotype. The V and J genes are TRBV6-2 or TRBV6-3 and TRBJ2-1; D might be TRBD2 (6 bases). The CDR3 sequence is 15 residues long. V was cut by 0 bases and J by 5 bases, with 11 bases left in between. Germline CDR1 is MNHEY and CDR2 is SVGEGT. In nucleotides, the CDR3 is TGTGCCAGCAGTTACTCGGAGGAGGGCCACAATGAGCAGTTCTTC. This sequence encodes CASSYSEEGHNEQFF.

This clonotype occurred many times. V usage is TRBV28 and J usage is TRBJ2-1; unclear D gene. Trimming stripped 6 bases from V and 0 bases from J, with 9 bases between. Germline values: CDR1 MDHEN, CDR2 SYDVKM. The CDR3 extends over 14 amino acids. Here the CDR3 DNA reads TGTGCCAGCAGCCCGGGTAGCTCCTACAATGAGCAGTTCTTC. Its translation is CASSPGSSYNEQFF. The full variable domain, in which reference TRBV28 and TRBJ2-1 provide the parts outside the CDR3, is DVKVTQSSRYLVKRTGEKVFLECVQDMDHENMFWYRQDPGLGLRLIYFSYDVKMKEKGDIPEGYSVSREKKERFSLILESASTNQTSMYLCASSPGSSYNEQFFGPGTRLTVL.

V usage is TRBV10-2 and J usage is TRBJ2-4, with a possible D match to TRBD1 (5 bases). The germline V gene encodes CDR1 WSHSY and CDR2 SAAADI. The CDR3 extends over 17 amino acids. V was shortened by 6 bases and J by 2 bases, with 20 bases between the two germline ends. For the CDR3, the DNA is TGCGCCAGCAGACACTTTTACTCAGGGAAAACCAAAAACATTCAGTACTTC. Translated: CASRHFYSGKTKNIQYF.

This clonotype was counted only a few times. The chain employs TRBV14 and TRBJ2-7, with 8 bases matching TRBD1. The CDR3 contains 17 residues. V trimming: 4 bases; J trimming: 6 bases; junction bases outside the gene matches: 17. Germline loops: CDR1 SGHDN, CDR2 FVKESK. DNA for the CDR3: TGTGCCAGCAGCCCGACCCGATATTCCCGACAGGGGAGCGAGCAGTACTTC. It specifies CASSPTRYSRQGSEQYF. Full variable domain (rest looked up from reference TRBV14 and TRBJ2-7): EAGVTQFPSHSVIEKGQTVTLRCDPISGHDNLYWYRRVMGKEIKFLLHFVKESKQDESGMPNNRFLAERTGGTYSTLKVQPAELEDSGVYFCASSPTRYSRQGSEQYFGPGTRLTVT.

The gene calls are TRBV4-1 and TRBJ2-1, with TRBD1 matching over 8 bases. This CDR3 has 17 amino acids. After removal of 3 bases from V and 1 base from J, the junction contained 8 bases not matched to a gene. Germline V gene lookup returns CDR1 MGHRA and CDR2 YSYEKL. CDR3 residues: CASSHPSDRDSYNEQFF. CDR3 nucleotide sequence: TGCGCCAGCAGCCACCCTTCGGACAGGGATTCCTACAATGAGCAGTTCTTC.